What follows are 26 T cell receptor beta chains derived from one specimen sequenced in a study of T-cell reconstitution after alpha-beta-depleted transplantation in children. Unique molecular identifiers were incorporated when the TCRbeta library was constructed. TCRdb called the PCR reads again in MiXCR, with one record for every CDR3 protein. The sample lists a few hundred thousand distinct CDR3 sequences; 10% were seen once. Sequenced material: PBMCs from the stem cell graft donor, taken from the stem cell graft. These TCRs come from a human donor who donated a stem cell graft to a child with acute lymphoblastic leukemia.

The chain joins TRBV7-6 to TRBJ2-7; 12 bases are a match to TRBD2. The V gene's germline CDR1 is SGHVS and CDR2 FNYEAQ. This CDR3 spans 21 amino acids. The J segment lost 3 bases and the V segment lost 5 bases, leaving 23 bases of the junction unmatched. CDR3 DNA sequence: TGTGCCAGCAGCCCCTACCCCCGGACGGAGGTGACTAGCGGGAGTATCTACGAGCAGTACTTC. Translation gives CASSPYPRTEVTSGSIYEQYF.

This clonotype was counted a few times. V is TRBV11-2 and J is TRBJ2-1, with D possibly being TRBD2 (6 bases). Trimming left V 2 bases short and J 3 bases short, with 20 bases between. From germline, CDR1 is SGHAT and CDR2 FQNNGV. The CDR3 sequence is 18 residues long. CDR3 protein: CASSLPRRGAGRYNEQFF. The CDR3 nucleotides are TGTGCCAGCAGCTTACCACGCCGTGGGGCGGGACGCTACAATGAGCAGTTCTTC.

CDR3 loop: CASSESWTGSYEQYF. CDR3 in DNA: TGTGCCAGCAGTGAATCCTGGACAGGGAGCTACGAGCAGTACTTC. J is TRBJ2-7 and V is TRBV25-1, with 8 bases aligning to TRBD1. Germline assignment: CDR1 MGHDK and CDR2 SYGVNS. The CDR3 sequence is 15 residues long. The V gene end was trimmed by 1 base and the J gene end by 3 bases; junction bases not matched to a gene: 5.

The chain recombines TRBV5-1 with TRBJ2-1; 8 bases match TRBD1. V lost 1 base and J lost 5; bases outside the gene matches: 5. Germline CDR1 SGHRS, CDR2 YFSETQ. This CDR3 spans 15 amino acids. This CDR3 is CASSLRWTGNNEQFF. CDR3 bases: TGCGCCAGCAGCTTGAGGTGGACAGGGAACAATGAGCAGTTCTTC.

V is TRBV11-2 and J is TRBJ2-1; TRBD2 matches at 7 bases. The germline gives CDR1 SGHAT, CDR2 FQNNGV. CDR3 length: 15 amino acids. The V gene end was trimmed by 3 bases and the J gene end by 8 bases; junction bases not matched to a gene: 10. The CDR3 loop reads CASSFGAGAGDEQFF. CDR3 nucleotide sequence: TGTGCCAGCAGCTTTGGGGCGGGAGCTGGGGATGAGCAGTTCTTC.

This clonotype came up a few times. V is TRBV20-1 and J is TRBJ1-2; D gene uncertain. V gave up 3 bases and J gave up 4 bases, with 3 bases separating them. CDR3 length: 10 amino acids. Germline lookup yields CDR1 DFQATT and CDR2 SNEGSKA (reference sequence). The CDR3 loop reads CSASFYGYTF. The CDR3 DNA follows: TGCAGTGCTAGTTTCTATGGCTACACCTTC.

The sample holds a few counts of this clonotype. V is TRBV3-1 and J is TRBJ1-4; tentative D call: TRBD1 (5 bases). Germline CDR1 reads LGHDT; CDR2 reads YNNKEL (reference sequence). This CDR3 comprises 15 residues. Trimming pared 1 base from V and 3 bases from J, leaving 9 bases between. The CDR3 reads CASSQGWGANEKLFF. For the CDR3, the DNA is TGTGCCAGCAGCCAAGGTTGGGGCGCTAATGAAAAACTGTTTTTT.

This clonotype was counted many times. This sequence joins TRBV7-9 and TRBJ2-7, with a possible D match to TRBD1 (5 bases). Germline lookup yields CDR1 SEHNR and CDR2 FQNEAQ (reference sequence). CDR3 length: 13 amino acids. V lost 3 bases and J lost 3, with 9 bases in between. DNA of the CDR3: TGTGCCAGCAGCTTTCAGGGTGGCTACGAGCAGTACTTC. It codes for CASSFQGGYEQYF.

This clonotype was seen many times. The chain joins TRBV29-1 to TRBJ1-2; D ambiguous. The CDR3 is 12 residues long. The germline gives CDR1 SQVTM, CDR2 ANQGSEA. The V end was cut by 5 bases, the J end by 8 bases, with 15 bases between. The CDR3 DNA follows: TGCAGCGTTCAGACGCCGAGAGACGGCTACACCTTC. Translated, it gives CSVQTPRDGYTF.

V is TRBV5-1 and J is TRBJ1-1; 7 positions match TRBD1. V dropped 4 bases and J dropped 6; count of bases not matched to a gene: 6. The CDR3 sequence is 13 residues long. Germline V gives CDR1 SGHRS, CDR2 YFSETQ. The CDR3 loop reads CASSPRDSPEAFF. CDR3 sequence (DNA): TGCGCCAGCAGCCCCCGGGACAGCCCTGAAGCTTTCTTT.

This clonotype occurred many times. The V call is TRBV7-8, the J call TRBJ2-6, with D possibly matching TRBD2 (5 bases). Trimming cost V 1 base and J 2 bases, with 15 bases left between them. Looked up from germline, CDR1 is SGHVS and CDR2 is FQNEAQ. This CDR3 comprises 18 residues. The CDR3 loop is CASSLGVRVGAGANVLTF. The CDR3 DNA is TGTGCCAGCAGCTTAGGTGTGAGGGTAGGAGCTGGGGCCAACGTCCTGACTTTC. The full variable domain, completed using reference TRBV7-8 and TRBJ2-6, is GAGVSQSPRYKVAKRGQDVALRCDPISGHVSLFWYQQALGQGPEFLTYFQNEAQLDKSGLPSDRFFAERPEGSVSTLKIQRTQQEDSAVYLCASSLGVRVGAGANVLTFGAGSRLTVL.

The V call is TRBV5-1, the J call TRBJ2-7; TRBD1 or TRBD2 may be the D gene (5 bases each). Germline V lookup: CDR1 SGHRS, CDR2 YFSETQ. This CDR3 contains 17 residues. V was pared by 3 bases and J by 5 bases, with 24 bases between. Here the CDR3 reads CASSWGPPGPTIDEQYF. The CDR3, as DNA: TGCGCCAGCAGCTGGGGACCCCCGGGGCCTACGATCGACGAGCAGTACTTC.

The chain recombines TRBV5-6 with TRBJ2-7, with 15 positions matching TRBD2. CDR1 and CDR2 (germline): SGHDT, YYEEEE. This CDR3 has 16 residues. Germline trimming cut 2 bases from V and 5 bases from J; bases unmatched to any gene: 5. The CDR3 reads CASSFGLAGGLDEQYF. The CDR3 DNA is TGTGCCAGCAGCTTCGGACTAGCGGGAGGGTTAGACGAGCAGTACTTC.

The chain carries TRBV7-8 and TRBJ2-1; 14 nucleotides align to TRBD2. Germline V gene sequence: CDR1 SGHVS, CDR2 FQNEAQ. J gave up 0 bases and V 4 bases, and 8 bases lay outside the gene matches. There are 19 residues in the CDR3. The CDR3 DNA sequence: TGTGCCAGCAGCTACCGACTAGCGGGAGGGGCGACCTCCTACAATGAGCAGTTCTTC. This sequence encodes CASSYRLAGGATSYNEQFF. Full variable domain (outside the CDR3, taken from reference TRBV7-8 and TRBJ2-1): GAGVSQSPRYKVAKRGQDVALRCDPISGHVSLFWYQQALGQGPEFLTYFQNEAQLDKSGLPSDRFFAERPEGSVSTLKIQRTQQEDSAVYLCASSYRLAGGATSYNEQFFGPGTRLTVL.

This clonotype has more than one count but fewer than ten. J is TRBJ2-1 and V is TRBV28; 10 nucleotides match TRBD1. The V and J ends lost 4 bases and 0 bases, in that order; junction bases with no gene match: 3. CDR1 MDHEN and CDR2 SYDVKM come from the germline V gene. The CDR3 loop spans 16 amino acids. CDR3 sequence: CASSSDRGFSYNEQFF. CDR3 DNA sequence: TGTGCCAGCAGTTCGGACAGGGGGTTCTCCTACAATGAGCAGTTCTTC.

This clonotype turned up a few times. This chain uses TRBV4-3 with TRBJ2-7; 10 bases line up with TRBD2. Germline values: CDR1 LGHNA, CDR2 YSLEER. The CDR3 extends over 17 amino acids. The V and J ends lost 0 bases and 0 bases, in that order; junction bases with no gene match: 5. The CDR3 bases are TGCGCCAGCAGCCAAGAGTTCCCTAGCGGGAGCTCCTACGAGCAGTACTTC. Translation gives CASSQEFPSGSSYEQYF.

The chain joins TRBV20-1 to TRBJ2-7; 7 nucleotides line up with TRBD2. V was clipped by 7 bases and J by 4 bases; unmatched bases: 10. Germline-derived CDR1 and CDR2 are DFQATT and SNEGSKA (reference sequence). CDR3 length: 13 amino acids. The CDR3 DNA follows: TGCAGTGTCCTAAGGGAGGGCTCTTACGAGCAGTACTTC. It is translated as CSVLREGSYEQYF.

The rearrangement uses TRBV18 and TRBJ2-7; 9 nucleotides match TRBD1. CDR3 length: 16 residues. Germline V CDR1 and CDR2: KGHSH, LQKENI. J lost 0 bases, V lost 3 bases, and 6 bases had no gene match. In DNA, the CDR3 is TGTGCCAGCTCACCGACCGGGACAGGGAGCTCCTACGAGCAGTACTTC. Protein: CASSPTGTGSSYEQYF.

V is TRBV5-1 and J is TRBJ2-3; TRBD1 agrees at 9 bases. Germline V gives CDR1 SGHRS, CDR2 YFSETQ. The CDR3 runs to 13 residues. J was trimmed by 8 bases and V by 4 bases; bases with no gene match: 5. Here the CDR3 reads CASSRDREGTQYF. The CDR3 bases are TGCGCCAGCAGCCGGGACAGGGAGGGTACGCAGTATTTT.

The V and J genes are TRBV5-6 and TRBJ2-7; 8 bases agree with TRBD2. CDR3 length equals 16 residues. The V segment lost 3 bases and the J segment 7 bases; nucleotides outside the gene matches: 15. Per germline, CDR1 SGHDT and CDR2 YYEEEE. The CDR3: CASSSSWTSRSLEQYF. The CDR3 bases are TGTGCCAGCAGCTCCTCATGGACTAGCAGGTCGCTTGAGCAGTACTTC.

Only a few counts were recorded for this clonotype. The chain recombines TRBV7-9 with TRBJ2-7; 9 bases align to TRBD1. Per germline, CDR1 SEHNR and CDR2 FQNEAQ (reference sequence). The CDR3 runs 15 residues. V was clipped by 3 bases and J by 3 bases; unmatched bases: 6. Here the CDR3 reads CASSFQGQGSYEQYF. As DNA, the CDR3 is TGTGCCAGCAGCTTTCAAGGACAGGGGAGCTACGAGCAGTACTTC.

A few counts support this clonotype. This rearrangement joins TRBV9 to TRBJ2-7, with 8 positions matching TRBD2. This CDR3 has 16 amino acids. Germline CDR1 SGDLS, CDR2 YYNGEE. Unmatched junction bases numbered 9, after V lost 0 bases and J lost 4 bases. The CDR3 DNA is TGTGCCAGCAGCGTAGCCTTACTAGCGGCCGATTACGAGCAGTACTTC. Translation: CASSVALLAADYEQYF.

This clonotype has more than one count but fewer than ten. The J gene is TRBJ2-7, the V gene TRBV9; maybe TRBD2 (5 bases). Germline V gene data show CDR1 as SGDLS and CDR2 as YYNGEE. The length of the CDR3 is 15 residues. V lost 4 bases and J 0 bases, leaving 14 bases between the germline ends. The CDR3 protein is CASSPRATSSYEQYF. In DNA, the CDR3 is TGTGCCAGCAGCCCCCGTGCCACTAGCTCCTACGAGCAGTACTTC.

V gene TRBV2 combines with J gene TRBJ2-3, with TRBD2 matching 8 bases. The germline gives CDR1 SNHLY, CDR2 FYNNEI. The length of the CDR3 is 13 residues. Losses at the gene ends were 7 bases for V and 4 bases for J; bases not matched to a gene: 4. Written as DNA, the CDR3 is TGTGCCAGCACCGGACTAGCTTCAGATACGCAGTATTTT. Amino acids: CASTGLASDTQYF.

This clonotype was found a few times. The chain has TRBV2 and TRBJ2-7; D is ambiguous. Germline CDR1 and CDR2: SNHLY and FYNNEI. The CDR3 covers 13 residues. Trimming took off 8 bases at V and 2 bases at J, with 13 bases between the two ends. The DNA of the CDR3 is TGTGCCAGCCATCTGCTTATCACCTACGAGCAGTACTTC. It translates to CASHLLITYEQYF.

The sample holds a few counts of this clonotype. CDR3 DNA sequence: TGTGCCAGCAGCTGGGAACAGGGGCCCAACTATGGCTACACCTTC. Encoded protein: CASSWEQGPNYGYTF. This chain joins TRBV7-8 and TRBJ1-2; 7 bases align to TRBD1. V lost 4 bases to trimming and J lost 2 bases; unmatched junction nucleotides: 7. The CDR3 runs to 15 residues. Germline CDR1 is SGHVS and CDR2 is FQNEAQ.